This record concerns one TCR beta chain sequence. Its antigen is not known. V was trimmed by 5 bases and J by 6 bases, leaving 14 bases between them. Germline V gives CDR1 KGHSH, CDR2 LQKENI. This CDR3 is built from 14 residues. People who had autoimmune disease history or systemic immunosuppression were excluded. At baseline, cycle 4 day 1, and cycle 7 day 1, blood was sampled. These data are taken from a study of OX40 agonist ivuxolimab in advanced cancers. Study-level findings and limits: Expanded clones tended on average to be more numerous among CD8+ T cells than CD4+.

Using immunoSEQ multiplex PCR, the repertoire was profiled, and TCRdb retains in-frame clones only, with some absent. The sample holds 69,000 or so clones, 85% to 90% seen once. The TCR sequence derives from an adult with an advanced solid tumor such as melanoma, head and neck, liver or kidney cancer. The chain has TRBV18 and TRBJ2-1; TRBD1 is a possible D gene (8 bases). The specimen comprised CD4+ or CD8+ T cells sorted from blood, sampled in a trial of the OX40 agonist ivuxolimab. CDR3 DNA: TGTGCCAGCTCATCGGACAGGGAGGGCAATGAGCAGTTCTTC. Its translation: CASSSDREGNEQFF.